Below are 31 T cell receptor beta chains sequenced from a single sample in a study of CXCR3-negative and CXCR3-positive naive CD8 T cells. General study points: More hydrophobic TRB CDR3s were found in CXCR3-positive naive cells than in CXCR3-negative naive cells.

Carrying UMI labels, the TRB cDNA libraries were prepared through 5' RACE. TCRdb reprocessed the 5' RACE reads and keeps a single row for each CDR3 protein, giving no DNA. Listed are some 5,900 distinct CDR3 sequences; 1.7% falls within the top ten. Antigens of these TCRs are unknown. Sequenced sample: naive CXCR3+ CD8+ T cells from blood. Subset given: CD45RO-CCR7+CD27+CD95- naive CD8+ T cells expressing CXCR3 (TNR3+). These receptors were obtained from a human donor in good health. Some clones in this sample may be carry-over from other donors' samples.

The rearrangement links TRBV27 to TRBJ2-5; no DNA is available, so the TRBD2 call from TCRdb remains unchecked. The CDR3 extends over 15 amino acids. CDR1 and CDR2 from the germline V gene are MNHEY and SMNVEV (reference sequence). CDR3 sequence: CASRLAGGHQETQYF.

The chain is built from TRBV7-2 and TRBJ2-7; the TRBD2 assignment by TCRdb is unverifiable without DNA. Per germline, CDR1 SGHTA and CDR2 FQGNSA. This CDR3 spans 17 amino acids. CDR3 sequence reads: CASSFSGLAGDKYEQYF.

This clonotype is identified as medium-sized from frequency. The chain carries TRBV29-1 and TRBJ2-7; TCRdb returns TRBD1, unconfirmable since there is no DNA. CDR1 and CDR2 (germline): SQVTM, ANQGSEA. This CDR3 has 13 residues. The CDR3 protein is CSVVGGADYEQYF.

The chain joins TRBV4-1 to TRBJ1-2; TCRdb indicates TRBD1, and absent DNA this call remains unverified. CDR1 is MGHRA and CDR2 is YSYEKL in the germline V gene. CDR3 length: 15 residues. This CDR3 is CASSQDFPGGYGYTF.

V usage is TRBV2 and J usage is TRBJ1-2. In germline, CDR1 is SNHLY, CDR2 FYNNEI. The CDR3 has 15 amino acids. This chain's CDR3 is CASSEEAAAYYGYTF.

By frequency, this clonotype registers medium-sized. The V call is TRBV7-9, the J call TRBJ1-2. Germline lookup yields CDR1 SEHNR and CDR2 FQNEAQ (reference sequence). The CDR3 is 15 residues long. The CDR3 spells CARGPFRENNYGYTF.

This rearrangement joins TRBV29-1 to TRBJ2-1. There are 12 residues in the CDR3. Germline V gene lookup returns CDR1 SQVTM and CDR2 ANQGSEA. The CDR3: CSVDSSWDEQFF.

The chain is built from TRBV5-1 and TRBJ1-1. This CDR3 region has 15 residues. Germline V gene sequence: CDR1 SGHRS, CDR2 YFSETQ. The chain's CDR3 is CASSFYGDPNTEAFF.

The CDR3: CATRTYNEQFF. This sequence joins TRBV7-2 and TRBJ2-1. Germline V CDR1 and CDR2: SGHTA, FQGNSA. The length of the CDR3 is 11 residues.

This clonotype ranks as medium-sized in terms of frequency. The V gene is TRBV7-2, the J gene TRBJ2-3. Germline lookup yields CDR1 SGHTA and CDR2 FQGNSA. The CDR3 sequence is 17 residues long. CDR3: CASSVRLALGGTDTQYF.

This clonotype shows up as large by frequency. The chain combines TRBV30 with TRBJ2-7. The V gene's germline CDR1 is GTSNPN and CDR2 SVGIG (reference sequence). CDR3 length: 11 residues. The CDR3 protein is CAWSVSYEQYF.

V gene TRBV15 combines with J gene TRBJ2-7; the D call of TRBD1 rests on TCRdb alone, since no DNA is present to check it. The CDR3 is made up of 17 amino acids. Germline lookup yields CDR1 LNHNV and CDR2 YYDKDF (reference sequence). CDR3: CATSRVGTGALSYEQYF. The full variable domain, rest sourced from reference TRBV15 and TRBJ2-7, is DAMVIQNPRYQVTQFGKPVTLSCSQTLNHNVMYWYQQKSSQAPKLLFHYYDKDFNNEADTPDNFQSRRPNTSFCFLDIRSPGLGDTAMYLCATSRVGTGALSYEQYFGPGTRLTVT.

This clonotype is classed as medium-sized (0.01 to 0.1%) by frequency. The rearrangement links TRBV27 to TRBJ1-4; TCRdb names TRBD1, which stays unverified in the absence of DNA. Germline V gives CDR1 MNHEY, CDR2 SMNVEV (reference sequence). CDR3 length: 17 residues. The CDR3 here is CASSLADPDRTNEKLFF.

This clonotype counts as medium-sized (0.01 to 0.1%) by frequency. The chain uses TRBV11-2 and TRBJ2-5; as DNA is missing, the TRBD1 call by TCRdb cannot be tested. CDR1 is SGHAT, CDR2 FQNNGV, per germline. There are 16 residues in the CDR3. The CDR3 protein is CASSPPREGGGETQYF.

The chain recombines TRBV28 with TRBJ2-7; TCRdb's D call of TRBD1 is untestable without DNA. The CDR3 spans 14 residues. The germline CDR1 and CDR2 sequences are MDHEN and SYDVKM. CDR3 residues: CASSLRDHSYEQYF.

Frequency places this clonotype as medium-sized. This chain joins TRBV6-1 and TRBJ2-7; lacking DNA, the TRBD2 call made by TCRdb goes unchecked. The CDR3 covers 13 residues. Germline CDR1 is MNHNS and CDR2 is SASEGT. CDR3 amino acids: CASRGLPTYEQYF.

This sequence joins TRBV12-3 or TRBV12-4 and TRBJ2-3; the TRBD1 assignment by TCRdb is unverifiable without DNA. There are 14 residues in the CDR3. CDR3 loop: CASFGISPPDTQYF.

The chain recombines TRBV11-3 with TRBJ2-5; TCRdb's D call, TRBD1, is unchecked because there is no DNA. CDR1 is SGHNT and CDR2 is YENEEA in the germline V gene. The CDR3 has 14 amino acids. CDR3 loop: CASSSGTRQETQYF.

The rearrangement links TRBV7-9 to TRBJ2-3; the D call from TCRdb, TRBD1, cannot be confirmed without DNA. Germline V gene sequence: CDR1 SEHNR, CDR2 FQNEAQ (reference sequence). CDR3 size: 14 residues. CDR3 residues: CASSQGQGRETQYF.

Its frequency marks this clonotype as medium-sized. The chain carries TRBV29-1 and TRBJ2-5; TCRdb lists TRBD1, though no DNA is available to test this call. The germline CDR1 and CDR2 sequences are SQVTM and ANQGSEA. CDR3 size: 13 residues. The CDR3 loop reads CSVADSLQETQYF.

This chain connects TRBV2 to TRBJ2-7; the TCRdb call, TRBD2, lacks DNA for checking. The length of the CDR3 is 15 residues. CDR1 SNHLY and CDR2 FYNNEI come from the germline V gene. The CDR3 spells CASSVVGTPSDEQYF. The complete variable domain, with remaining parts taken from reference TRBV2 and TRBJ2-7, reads EPEVTQTPSHQVTQMGQEVILRCVPISNHLYFYWYRQILGQKVEFLVSFYNNEISEKSEIFDDQFSVERPDGSNFTLKIRSTKLEDSAMYFCASSVVGTPSDEQYFGPGTRLTVT.

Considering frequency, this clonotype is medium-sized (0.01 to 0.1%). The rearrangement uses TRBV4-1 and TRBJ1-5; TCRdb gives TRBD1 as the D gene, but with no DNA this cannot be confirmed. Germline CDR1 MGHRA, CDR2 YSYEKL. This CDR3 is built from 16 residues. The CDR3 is CASSQGGQGDNQPQHF.

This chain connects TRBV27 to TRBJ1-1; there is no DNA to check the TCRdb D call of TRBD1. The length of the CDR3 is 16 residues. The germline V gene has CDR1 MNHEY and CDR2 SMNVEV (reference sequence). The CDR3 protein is CASSSPGAGRNTEAFF.

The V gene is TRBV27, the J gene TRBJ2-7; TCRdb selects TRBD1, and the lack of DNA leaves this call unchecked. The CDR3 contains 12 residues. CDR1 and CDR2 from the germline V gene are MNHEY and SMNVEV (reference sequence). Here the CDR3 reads CASIGGRGRKYF.

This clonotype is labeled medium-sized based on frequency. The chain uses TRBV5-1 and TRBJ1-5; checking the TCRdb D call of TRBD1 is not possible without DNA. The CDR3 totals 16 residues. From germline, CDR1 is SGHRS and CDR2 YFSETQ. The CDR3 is CASSLEGQGYNQPQHF.

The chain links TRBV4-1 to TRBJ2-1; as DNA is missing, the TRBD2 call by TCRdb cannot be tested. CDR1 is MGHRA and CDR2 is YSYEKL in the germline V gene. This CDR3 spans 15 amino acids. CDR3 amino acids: CASSQGLAGMDEQFF.

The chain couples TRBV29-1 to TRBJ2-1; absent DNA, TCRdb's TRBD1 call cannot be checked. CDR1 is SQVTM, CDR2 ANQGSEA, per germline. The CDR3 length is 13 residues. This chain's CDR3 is CSVDRDTYNEQFF.

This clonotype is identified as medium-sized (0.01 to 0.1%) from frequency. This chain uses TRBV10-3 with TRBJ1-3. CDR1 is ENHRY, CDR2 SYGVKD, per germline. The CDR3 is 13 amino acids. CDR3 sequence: CGSRENSGNTIYF.

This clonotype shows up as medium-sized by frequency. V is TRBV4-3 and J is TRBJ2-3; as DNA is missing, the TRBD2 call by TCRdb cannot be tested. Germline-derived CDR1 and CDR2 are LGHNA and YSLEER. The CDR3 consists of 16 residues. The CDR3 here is CASSQGEDSSTDTQYF.

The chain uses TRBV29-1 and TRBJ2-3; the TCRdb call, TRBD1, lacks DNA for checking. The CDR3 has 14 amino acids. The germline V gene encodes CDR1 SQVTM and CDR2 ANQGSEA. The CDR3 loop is CSVPGQSSTDTQYF.

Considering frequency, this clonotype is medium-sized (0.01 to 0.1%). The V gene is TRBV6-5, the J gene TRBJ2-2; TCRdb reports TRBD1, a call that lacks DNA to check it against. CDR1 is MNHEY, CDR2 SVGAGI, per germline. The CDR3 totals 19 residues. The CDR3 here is CASSYSIYGTGSNTGELFF.